A single TCR beta chain is shown here with its context. Its antigen is still unknown. The data originate from a study of neoadjuvant nivolumab and ipilimumab in lung cancer. Study background: Nivolumab 3 mg/kg was given days 1, 15 and 29, plus ipilimumab 1 mg/kg day 1 in combination. General observations from the study: Resected tumors had greater TCR richness and clonality than uninvolved lung.

Assay: immunoSEQ multiplex PCR; the TCRdb copy retains only in-frame clones and omits some. The table shows tens of thousands of clones, with roughly 90% occurring only once. This receptor was taken from an adult with non-small cell lung cancer. The specimen comprised peripheral blood, sampled after neoadjuvant nivolumab, alone or with ipilimumab, at or shortly before surgery.

The CDR3 nucleotides are TGTGCCAGCAGCTTAAAAGGATGGCCCCAGCATTTT. This encodes CASSLKGWPQHF. The gene calls are TRBV7-8 and TRBJ1-5, with unresolved D. The CDR3 runs to 12 residues. Germline V gives CDR1 SGHVS, CDR2 FQNEAQ. V shed 2 bases and J shed 9 bases, with 8 bases lying between them.